One sample yielded the 18 T cell receptor beta chains listed below, sequenced in a study of T cells in Graves' hyperthyroidism and ophthalmopathy. The CDR3 regions of TCR beta were amplified from RNA transcripts. The HTBI set primed first-round TCR CDR3 RT-PCR. TCRdb reanalysed the multiplex PCR reads using MiXCR and keeps one entry per CDR3 protein. The data contain 480,000 or so distinct CDR3 sequences, roughly 14% of them singletons. The sequenced sample consisted of blood. The origin of the receptors is a woman between 18 and 29 years old with Graves' hyperthyroidism.

About this clonotype itself: A much more abundant neighbour one base away suggests this may be a read error. The chain uses TRBV18 and TRBJ2-7; D possibly corresponds to TRBD1 (6 bases). TRBJ2-1 matches the DNA end more closely, so the J call is doubtful. The germline CDR1 and CDR2 sequences are KGHSH and LQKENI. This CDR3 is built from 13 residues. CDR3 in amino acids: CASSPPDSYEQFF. CDR3 nucleotides: TGTGCCAGCTCACCACCGGACAGCTACGAGCAGTTCTTC.

This clonotype was seen once. A read error may explain this, as a much larger clone is one base away. This sequence joins TRBV30 and TRBJ2-2; D might be TRBD2 (6 bases). Trimming took 0 bases from V and 3 from J, leaving 11 bases between them. From germline, CDR1 is GTSNPN and CDR2 SVGIG (reference sequence). The length of the CDR3 is 15 residues. CDR3 residues: CAWSVRGAYTGELFF. Written as DNA, the CDR3 is TGTGCCTGGAGTGTACGCGGGGCGTACACCGGGGAGCTGTTTTTT.

This clonotype was seen repeatedly, ten times or more. The chain combines TRBV7-3 with TRBJ2-1, with 9 bases fitting TRBD2. The germline gives CDR1 SGHTA, CDR2 FQGTGA. J was trimmed by 8 bases and V by 1 base; bases with no gene match: 0. The CDR3 length is 13 residues. This CDR3 is CASSLIAGDEQFF. For the CDR3, the DNA is TGTGCCAGCAGCTTAATAGCGGGAGATGAGCAGTTCTTC.

This clonotype appeared a few times. The chain combines TRBV18 with TRBJ2-2, with D perhaps TRBD1 (5 bases). The V end was cut by 6 bases, the J end by 4 bases, with 18 bases between. The CDR3 is 16 amino acids. Per the germline V gene, CDR1 is KGHSH and CDR2 is LQKENI. This CDR3 reads CASSRGTDRFTGELFF. The CDR3 DNA reads TGTGCCAGCTCTCGCGGAACAGACAGATTCACCGGGGAGCTGTTTTTT.

Ten or more counts support this clonotype. This chain connects TRBV15 to TRBJ2-3; possible D gene TRBD2, 5 bases. Germline V gene data show CDR1 as LNHNV and CDR2 as YYDKDF (reference sequence). The CDR3 runs to 14 residues. Trimming pared 0 bases from V and 4 bases from J, leaving 8 bases between. CDR3 nucleotide sequence: TGTGCCACCAGCAGAGATGCCGGGGCAGATACGCAGTATTTT. Translating it yields CATSRDAGADTQYF.

At least ten counts were recorded for this clonotype. CDR3 residues: CASSFGDDTEAFF. DNA of the CDR3: TGTGCCAGCAGCTTCGGGGACGACACTGAAGCTTTCTTT. This chain joins TRBV7-3 and TRBJ1-1; D perhaps matches TRBD1 (5 bases). The CDR3 length is 13 residues. The V end was cut by 3 bases, the J end by 3 bases, with 8 bases between. Looked up from germline, CDR1 is SGHTA and CDR2 is FQGTGA.

This clonotype was found many times. The CDR3 loop reads CATSDPGTTTFYNEQFF. In nucleotides, the CDR3 is TGTGCCACCAGTGACCCCGGGACTACGACCTTCTACAATGAGCAGTTCTTC. The rearrangement links TRBV24-1 to TRBJ2-1, with 7 bases lining up with TRBD2. Germline trimming cut 4 bases from V and 3 bases from J; bases unmatched to any gene: 11. CDR3 length: 17 residues. The germline V gene has CDR1 KGHDR and CDR2 SFDVKD.

This clonotype has a count of ten or more. CDR3: CSARLLGDQPQHF. The CDR3, as DNA: TGCAGTGCTAGATTGTTGGGAGATCAGCCCCAGCATTTT. This chain joins TRBV20-1 and TRBJ1-5; D unresolved. The germline V gene encodes CDR1 DFQATT and CDR2 SNEGSKA (reference sequence). The length of the CDR3 is 13 residues. V lost 2 bases, J lost 5 bases, and 10 bases lay in between.

This clonotype turned up a few times. CDR3 sequence: CASSQEGSTDTQYF. The CDR3 DNA follows: TGCGCCAGCAGCCAAGAGGGTAGCACAGATACGCAGTATTTT. The chain joins TRBV4-1 to TRBJ2-3; no reliable D call. V was cut by 0 bases and J by 0 bases, with 4 bases left in between. The CDR3 covers 14 residues. Germline V CDR1 and CDR2: MGHRA, YSYEKL.

The rearrangement uses TRBV13 and TRBJ1-2; D gene uncertain. The V end was cut by 5 bases, the J end by 3 bases, with 22 bases between. The CDR3 length is 17 residues. CDR1 and CDR2 (germline): PRHDT, FYEKMQ (reference sequence). CDR3 sequence: CASSAPMLKGAYYGYTF. CDR3 bases: TGTGCCAGCAGCGCACCTATGCTCAAGGGAGCGTACTATGGCTACACCTTC.

This chain connects TRBV3-1 to TRBJ2-5; D possibly corresponds to TRBD2 (6 bases). The ends were cut back, 2 bases at V and 5 bases at J, with 15 bases in the middle. The CDR3 consists of 15 residues. CDR1 LGHDT and CDR2 YNNKEL come from the germline V gene (reference sequence). Written as DNA, the CDR3 is TGTGCCAGCAGCCAAAGAGGTGGGGACTTGGAGACCCAGTACTTC. It encodes CASSQRGGDLETQYF.

The J gene is TRBJ2-7, the V gene TRBV9; 8 bases are a match to TRBD2. Germline CDR1 and CDR2: SGDLS and YYNGEE. Trimming removed 4 bases from V and 0 bases from J; junction bases left unmatched: 18. There are 19 residues in the CDR3. Here the CDR3 reads CASSKSGRRYQGPSYEQYF. CDR3 DNA: TGTGCCAGCAGCAAGAGCGGGAGAAGGTATCAAGGCCCCTCCTACGAGCAGTACTTC.

This clonotype came up many times. A junction end diverges from the germline sequence, so it may reflect a read error. The CDR3 spells CASTLGLAEGDYNEQFF. The CDR3 DNA sequence: TGTGCCAGCACCTTAGGTTTGGCGGAGGGCGATTACAATGAGCAGTTCTTC. This sequence joins TRBV7-8 and TRBJ2-1, with D perhaps TRBD2 (6 bases). The CDR3 is made up of 17 amino acids. Germline V gene sequence: CDR1 SGHVS, CDR2 FQNEAQ. Variable domain in full (rest from reference TRBV7-8 and TRBJ2-1): GAGVSQSPRYKVAKRGQDVALRCDPISGHVSLFWYQQALGQGPEFLTYFQNEAQLDKSGLPSDRFFAERPEGSVSTLKIQRTQQEDSAVYLCASTLGLAEGDYNEQFFGPGTRLTVL.

This clonotype occurred many times. The chain links TRBV19 to TRBJ1-1; the D gene is possibly TRBD1 (6 bases). V was trimmed by 3 bases and J by 2 bases, leaving 7 bases between them. Germline V lookup: CDR1 LNHDA, CDR2 SQIVND (reference sequence). The CDR3 loop spans 13 amino acids. CDR3 loop: CASSMGGNTEAFF. CDR3 in DNA: TGTGCCAGTAGTATGGGGGGCAACACTGAAGCTTTCTTT.

This clonotype was counted ten times or more. The chain has TRBV27 and TRBJ1-1; D is unclear. Germline CDR1 and CDR2: MNHEY and SMNVEV (reference sequence). Trimming shortened V by 6 bases and J by 5 bases, and 7 bases separated the two germline ends. The CDR3 covers 11 residues. In DNA form, the CDR3 reads TGTGCCAGCAGCTCGGGGACTGAAGCTTTCTTT. It specifies CASSSGTEAFF.

This clonotype came up once. V usage is TRBV9 and J usage is TRBJ1-1; D gene uncertain. Germline assignment: CDR1 SGDLS and CDR2 YYNGEE. The CDR3 is 13 residues long. Trimming cost V 6 bases and J 1 base, with 10 bases left between them. CDR3 DNA sequence: TGTGCCAGCAAGGAAGCTCCGAACACTGAAGCTTTCTTT. It is translated as CASKEAPNTEAFF.

This clonotype was counted between two and nine times. This chain joins TRBV12-3 or TRBV12-4 and TRBJ2-3, with 7 positions matching TRBD2. V lost 5 bases to trimming and J lost 5 bases; unmatched junction nucleotides: 19. CDR3 size: 18 residues. The CDR3, as DNA: TGTGCCAGCAGTCCCCTCGGGGCCCGGCGGGAGTCGGTAGATACGCAGTATTTT. It is translated as CASSPLGARRESVDTQYF.

This clonotype was observed a handful of times. V gene TRBV24-1 combines with J gene TRBJ2-7, with D maybe TRBD1 (6 bases). The germline V gene encodes CDR1 KGHDR and CDR2 SFDVKD. CDR3 size: 15 residues. V was clipped by 1 base and J by 4 bases, with 13 bases between them. For the CDR3, the DNA is TGTGCCACCAGTGATTTTGTCAGGGGTAGGTACGAGCAGTACTTC. It codes for CATSDFVRGRYEQYF.